These T cell receptor beta chains were read from a single sample in a study of cytomegalovirus exposure and HLA in healthy donors. Profiling relied on immunoSEQ multiplex PCR, and the TCRdb table lists in-frame clones only, not all of them. The sample has 210,000 or so clones, 77% seen once. Sequences were obtained from PBMCs. The receptors were gathered from a woman aged 25 to 45 in good health and CMV-seropositive. Both conserved end residues are part of each CDR3. Each record gives: CDR3 protein, J gene, V gene, D gene. D genes are given only for firm matches.

CASSPLRDSRPNTEAFF	TRBJ1-1	TRBV5-1	NA
CASSPLSPGYGYTF	TRBJ1-2	TRBV7-2	NA
CASSRDRVNTGELFF	TRBJ2-2	TRBV27	TRBD1
CASSWGLTYEQFF	TRBJ2-1	TRBV7-9	TRBD2
CASSVGTGGGETQYF	TRBJ2-5	TRBV9	TRBD1
CASTPAAGDGETQYF	TRBJ2-5	TRBV5-6	NA
CASSRLGEADTQYF	TRBJ2-3	TRBV7-3	NA
CASSVAGVSTDTQYF	TRBJ2-3	TRBV2	TRBD2
CASSLGTENSPLHF	TRBJ1-6	TRBV18	TRBD1
CASIDRVHTQYF	TRBJ2-3	TRBV28	TRBD1
CASRDQTGSPAFF	TRBJ1-1	TRBV6-5	NA
CASSEARDRGLLGADTQYF	TRBJ2-3	TRBV6-1	TRBD1
CASNSNGGDQETQYF	TRBJ2-5	TRBV7-2	TRBD2
CASRPPGQNTGELFF	TRBJ2-2	TRBV5-1	NA
CASSVEASGGIKQSQETQYF	TRBJ2-5	TRBV9	TRBD2
CASPDRWGGETQYF	TRBJ2-5	TRBV27	NA
CASSQDRVLRNTIYF	TRBJ1-3	TRBV4-1	NA
CASSLAASGRAYNEQFF	TRBJ2-1	TRBV7-9	TRBD2
CASSFGGQGYEQYF	TRBJ2-7	TRBV13	TRBD1
CASSLLKGVTSGELFF	TRBJ2-2	TRBV7-9	NA
CAWSVDRGREQYF	TRBJ2-7	TRBV30	TRBD1
CAISTEINEKLFF	TRBJ1-4	TRBV10-3	NA
CASSLGWDGTSWFF	TRBJ2-1	TRBV11-1	TRBD2
CASSPRTGGPYGYTF	TRBJ1-2	TRBV5-1	TRBD1
CSVDAGYTGELFF	TRBJ2-2	TRBV29-1	NA
CASSLTGFTDTQYF	TRBJ2-3	TRBV7-9	NA
CASRLADPNEQFF	TRBJ2-1	TRBV5-1	NA
CASSLPPGSNTEAFF	TRBJ1-1	TRBV28	NA
CASVRGGTDEQYF	TRBJ2-7	TRBV25-1	TRBD2
CASSYTGEETQYF	TRBJ2-5	TRBV11-2	TRBD1
CASSFRQGGYNEQFF	TRBJ2-1	TRBV7-2	TRBD1
CATSRDRYEQYF	TRBJ2-7	TRBV15	NA
CASSPQTGNTGELFF	TRBJ2-2	TRBV18	NA
CASSFTASGANVLTF	TRBJ2-6	TRBV5-1	NA
CASSDARAGSYEQYF	TRBJ2-7	TRBV5-1	NA
CASSAGQSYEQYF	TRBJ2-7	TRBV7-6	NA
CASSHLRRGNTDTQYF	TRBJ2-3	TRBV28	TRBD2
CASSMGTGDYGYTF	TRBJ1-2	TRBV7-9	TRBD1
CASSPGLVYYEQYF	TRBJ2-7	TRBV7-2	NA
CASTFRQTSSGNTIYF	TRBJ1-3	TRBV19	NA
CASSVGGDGRTQYF	TRBJ2-3	TRBV9	NA
CASGGLAGPDTQYF	TRBJ2-3	TRBV4-1	TRBD2
CASSLTSGGASGELFF	TRBJ2-2	TRBV7-3	TRBD2
CASSLARAGAGEQYF	TRBJ2-7	TRBV7-2	TRBD2
CASSFRTGMNTEAFF	TRBJ1-1	TRBV18	TRBD1
CASSWAAKYEQYF	TRBJ2-7	TRBV28	NA
CASSVAGFEQYF	TRBJ2-7	TRBV6-6	TRBD2
CASSRGQDPYNSPLHF	TRBJ1-6	TRBV5-1	TRBD1
CASSYSKTSGTSEQYF	TRBJ2-7	TRBV6-5	TRBD2
CASSSTRGEAFF	TRBJ1-1	TRBV6-5	NA
CASSQVEGTAYGYTF	TRBJ1-2	TRBV4-2	NA
CAWSVGQGSEKLFF	TRBJ1-4	TRBV30	TRBD1
CASSGLGAYQPQHF	TRBJ1-5	TRBV7-2	NA
CASSDRSNQPQHF	TRBJ1-5	TRBV10-2	NA
CASSLSTTGSIWAEAFF	TRBJ1-1	TRBV27	TRBD1
CASSLNQVTGELFF	TRBJ2-2	TRBV7-9	NA
CASSHPTYGGGNTEAFF	TRBJ1-1	TRBV4-1	NA